These 26 T cell receptor beta chains came from one sample sequenced in a study of blood T cells in healthy people across ages. A second PCR of roughly 7 to 11 cycles used a sample-barcoded 5' primer and a J-beta primer mix. TCRdb re-derived calls from the 5' RACE reads in MiXCR, one entry per CDR3 protein. The data contain 1.5 million to 2 million distinct CDR3 sequences, more than 35% of them singletons. Source material: blood. These receptors were taken from a human donor in good health.

The chain links TRBV4-2 to TRBJ1-2; no definite D call. The CDR3 runs to 15 residues. Trimming cost V 3 bases and J 2 bases, with 13 bases left between them. The germline CDR1 and CDR2 sequences are LGHNA and YNFKEQ. CDR3 DNA sequence: TGTGCCAGCAGCCAGGGCCTCTCGACGAACTATGGCTACACCTTC. It specifies CASSQGLSTNYGYTF.

This clonotype occurred a few times. The V gene is TRBV10-3, the J gene TRBJ2-6; D remains ambiguous. Between the trimmed V and J ends, which lost 6 bases and 1 base, there was a span of 7 bases. CDR1 ENHRY and CDR2 SYGVKD come from the germline V gene. The CDR3 is made up of 14 amino acids. The CDR3 spells CAIRTLSGANVLTF. DNA of the CDR3: TGTGCCATCAGGACCCTGTCTGGGGCCAACGTCCTGACTTTC.

This clonotype was counted a single time. V gene TRBV7-6 combines with J gene TRBJ1-6; D uncertain. Germline V gene sequence: CDR1 SGHVS, CDR2 FNYEAQ. The V and J ends lost 5 bases and 7 bases respectively, with 15 bases between them. The CDR3 runs to 15 residues. CDR3 nucleotide sequence: TGTGCCAGCAGCCAACATACGACGGTAAATTCACCCCTCCACTTT. Translation gives CASSQHTTVNSPLHF.

This clonotype was detected a few times. This chain uses TRBV28 with TRBJ2-7, with 7 nucleotides matching TRBD2. V trimming: 3 bases; J trimming: 5 bases; junction bases outside the gene matches: 13. The CDR3 runs to 16 residues. Germline CDR1 reads MDHEN; CDR2 reads SYDVKM. The DNA of the CDR3 is TGTGCCAGCAGTTTGTCCCCTTGGGAGGGGCGGAACGAGCAGTACTTC. It is translated as CASSLSPWEGRNEQYF.

This clonotype was counted at least ten times. The chain's CDR3 is CASSIDRDRNIQYF. The CDR3 DNA reads as TGTGCCAGCAGTATAGACAGGGACCGAAACATTCAGTACTTC. The V gene is TRBV27, the J gene TRBJ2-4; 7 positions match TRBD1. The J segment lost 6 bases and the V segment lost 5 bases, leaving 7 bases of the junction unmatched. The germline gives CDR1 MNHEY, CDR2 SMNVEV (reference sequence). This CDR3 is 14 amino acids long.

The J gene is TRBJ1-1, the V gene TRBV4-3, with D hard to call. The germline gives CDR1 LGHNA, CDR2 YSLEER. CDR3 size: 15 residues. The V and J ends lost 1 base and 2 bases respectively, with 11 bases between them. CDR3 sequence (DNA): TGCGCCAGCAGCCAAGCTAGTTGGTTAAACACTGAAGCTTTCTTT. It encodes CASSQASWLNTEAFF.

The chain combines TRBV7-6 with TRBJ1-1; 7 nucleotides match TRBD1. This CDR3 is 15 amino acids long. Trimming at V came to 1 base and at J to 3 bases, leaving 5 bases not matched to a gene. Germline CDR1 and CDR2: SGHVS and FNYEAQ. CDR3 nucleotide sequence: TGTGCCAGCAGCTTAGACAGGGGCAGGGACACTGAAGCTTTCTTT. It yields the protein CASSLDRGRDTEAFF.

This clonotype was seen more than once but under ten times. The chain couples TRBV12-3 or TRBV12-4 to TRBJ2-1, with a weak D call TRBD2 (6 bases). The germline V and J ends were trimmed by 2 bases and 6 bases, with 17 bases remaining between them. The CDR3 spans 16 residues. The CDR3 region is CASSLWGGTGSNEQFF. CDR3 DNA: TGTGCCAGCAGTTTATGGGGCGGGACGGGGAGCAATGAGCAGTTCTTC.

The rearrangement joins TRBV6-1 to TRBJ2-7, with D unclear. There are 14 residues in the CDR3. Germline CDR1 is MNHNS and CDR2 is SASEGT. V lost 10 bases, J lost 5 bases, and 21 bases lay in between. CDR3 DNA: TGTGCCACCACCCCCAGGAGCCCTATGCACGAGCAGTACTTC. Translation gives CATTPRSPMHEQYF.

The J gene is TRBJ1-1, the V gene TRBV7-2; D not resolved. Trimming cost V 5 bases and J 1 base, with 11 bases left between them. This CDR3 contains 14 residues. Per the germline V gene, CDR1 is SGHTA and CDR2 is FQGNSA. The CDR3 region has the DNA TGTGCCAGCAGCCGAAGAGGCGAGAACACTGAAGCTTTCTTT. Translation: CASSRRGENTEAFF.

In its sample, this clonotype was seen a few times. This chain connects TRBV7-3 to TRBJ2-3; 8 bases line up with TRBD2. The trim removed 5 bases at V and 4 bases at J, leaving 17 bases unmatched. This CDR3 spans 18 amino acids. The germline V gene has CDR1 SGHTA and CDR2 FQGTGA. The CDR3 sequence is CASSPWGLSRGVSDTQYF. As DNA, the CDR3 is TGTGCCAGCAGCCCGTGGGGTCTCTCGCGGGGGGTATCAGATACGCAGTATTTT. The full variable domain, completed using reference TRBV7-3 and TRBJ2-3, is GAGVSQTPSNKVTEKGKYVELRCDPISGHTALYWYRQSLGQGPEFLIYFQGTGAADDSGLPNDRFFAVRPEGSVSTLKIQRTERGDSAVYLCASSPWGLSRGVSDTQYFGPGTRLTVL.

V usage is TRBV20-1 and J usage is TRBJ1-1, with D maybe TRBD1 (6 bases). Trimming took off 6 bases at V and 9 bases at J, with 20 bases between the two ends. The germline CDR1 and CDR2 sequences are DFQATT and SNEGSKA (reference sequence). CDR3 length: 13 amino acids. The CDR3 DNA is TGCAGTGCCGCCGAGGGGGTACAGGAAAAAGCTTTCTTT. Amino acids: CSAAEGVQEKAFF.

This clonotype was seen a handful of times. V gene TRBV20-1 combines with J gene TRBJ2-1; tentative D call: TRBD1 (5 bases). Germline V CDR1 and CDR2: DFQATT, SNEGSKA (reference sequence). This CDR3 contains 13 residues. The germline V and J ends were trimmed by 0 bases and 6 bases, with 9 bases remaining between them. The CDR3 DNA reads as TGCAGTGCTAGAGATATGGGGCTCAATGAGCAGTTCTTC. Amino acid sequence: CSARDMGLNEQFF.

This clonotype has a handful of counts. J is TRBJ1-5 and V is TRBV20-1; the match to TRBD1 covers 7 bases. Losses at the gene ends were 4 bases for V and 3 bases for J; bases not matched to a gene: 6. This CDR3 region has 14 residues. Germline CDR1 is DFQATT and CDR2 is SNEGSKA (reference sequence). Here the CDR3 DNA reads TGCAGTGCTATAAGACAGGGAATCAATCAGCCCCAGCATTTT. Translation gives CSAIRQGINQPQHF.

This clonotype occurred many times. The rearrangement uses TRBV29-1 and TRBJ2-1; 10 bases are shared with TRBD1. Germline CDR1 SQVTM, CDR2 ANQGSEA. V lost 1 base and J lost 8; bases outside the gene matches: 2. The CDR3 contains 13 residues. CDR3 DNA: TGCAGCGTTGAAGTGACAGGGGGCTATGAGCAGTTCTTC. It codes for CSVEVTGGYEQFF.

Comment on this clonotype: One junction end disagrees with the germline gene, perhaps due to a read error. This sequence joins TRBV4-2 and TRBJ1-1; the D gene is possibly TRBD1 (5 bases). CDR3 length: 15 residues. CDR1 is LGHNA and CDR2 is YNFKEQ in the germline V gene. Written as DNA, the CDR3 is TGTGCCTGCAGCCAAGGGTGGGACCTTAACGCTGAAGCTTTCTTT. Protein: CACSQGWDLNAEAFF.

The J gene is TRBJ1-1, the V gene TRBV2; D ambiguous. With 5 bases removed from V and 1 base from J, the gap between germline ends came to 8 bases. This CDR3 has 13 residues. The germline V gene has CDR1 SNHLY and CDR2 FYNNEI. The CDR3 loop is CASSWNRNTEAFF. The DNA of the CDR3 is TGTGCCAGCAGTTGGAACAGGAACACTGAAGCTTTCTTT.

This clonotype was seen a few times. V gene TRBV2 combines with J gene TRBJ2-3, with D tentatively TRBD2 (5 bases). V dropped 7 bases and J dropped 2 bases, with 19 bases sitting between them. The CDR3 has 16 residues. CDR1 SNHLY and CDR2 FYNNEI come from the germline V gene. This CDR3 is CASIGPGSKYTDTQYF. The CDR3 nucleotides read TGTGCCAGCATAGGCCCGGGATCCAAGTACACAGATACGCAGTATTTT.

This clonotype was detected a few times. DNA for the CDR3: TGCGCCAGCAGCTTCTCTAGGAATCAACCCGCGAAACAGACCCAGTACTTC. It translates to CASSFSRNQPAKQTQYF. J is TRBJ2-5 and V is TRBV5-1; D not certain. CDR1 SGHRS and CDR2 YFSETQ come from the germline V gene. V was shortened by 2 bases and J by 6 bases, with 23 bases between the two germline ends. CDR3 length equals 17 residues.

This clonotype was observed a handful of times. The chain has TRBV7-2 and TRBJ2-7; D unresolved. The CDR3 extends over 16 amino acids. The germline V and J ends were trimmed by 5 bases and 2 bases, with 19 bases remaining between them. Looked up from germline, CDR1 is SGHTA and CDR2 is FQGNSA. The CDR3 bases are TGTGCCAGCAGCGAGGATTCCCACAAATCCACCTACGAGCAGTACTTC. It translates to CASSEDSHKSTYEQYF.

The V and J genes are TRBV29-1 and TRBJ1-1; D not certain. CDR1 is SQVTM, CDR2 ANQGSEA, per germline. V shed 8 bases and J shed 4 bases, with 26 bases lying between them. This CDR3 comprises 16 residues. The CDR3 loop is CSTLDPIGKFGTEAFF. The DNA of the CDR3 is TGCAGCACTTTGGATCCCATAGGGAAATTCGGCACTGAAGCTTTCTTT.

The chain has TRBV12-3 or TRBV12-4 and TRBJ1-1; D is perhaps TRBD1 (5 bases). V dropped 3 bases and J dropped 1 base, with 21 bases sitting between them. The CDR3 length is 18 residues. The CDR3 DNA reads as TGTGCCAGCAGTTTTAATCGGGAGATTTTTAGGGGGAACACTGAAGCTTTCTTT. It yields the protein CASSFNREIFRGNTEAFF.

J is TRBJ2-1 and V is TRBV30; D is unresolved. This CDR3 is 11 amino acids long. V lost 4 bases, J lost 8 bases, and 9 bases lay in between. Germline assignment: CDR1 GTSNPN and CDR2 SVGIG (reference sequence). The CDR3 DNA is TGTGCCTGGACTTTCCTCGATGAGCAGTTCTTC. Translating it yields CAWTFLDEQFF.

V gene TRBV7-2 combines with J gene TRBJ2-2; D uncertain. The germline V and J ends were trimmed by 1 base and 2 bases, with 11 bases remaining between them. Germline V lookup: CDR1 SGHTA, CDR2 FQGNSA. This CDR3 region has 16 residues. The CDR3 here is CASSLEGQANTGELFF. In DNA, the CDR3 is TGTGCCAGCAGCTTAGAGGGCCAGGCCAACACCGGGGAGCTGTTTTTT.

Only a few counts were recorded for this clonotype. V is TRBV20-1 and J is TRBJ2-3, with a weak D call TRBD2 (6 bases). Per germline, CDR1 DFQATT and CDR2 SNEGSKA (reference sequence). V was cut by 6 bases and J by 1 base, with 14 bases left in between. The CDR3 totals 14 residues. CDR3 coding DNA: TGCAGTGCCTTACATGGCGGGGGCACAGATACGCAGTATTTT. Its protein is CSALHGGGTDTQYF.

The chain has TRBV5-8 and TRBJ2-5, with TRBD1 as a possible D gene (6 bases). The CDR3 runs to 16 residues. CDR1 and CDR2 from the germline V gene are SGHTS and YDEGEE. V was cut by 2 bases and J by 0 bases, with 14 bases left in between. The DNA for the CDR3 is TGTGCCAGCAGCTTTCGTGGCAGGGGTAACCAAGAGACCCAGTACTTC. It translates to CASSFRGRGNQETQYF. Filled out from reference TRBV5-8 and TRBJ2-5, the complete variable domain reads EAGVTQSPTHLIKTRGQQATLRCSPISGHTSVYWYQQALGLGLQFLLWYDEGEERNRGNFPPRFSGRQFPNYSSELNVNALELEDSALYLCASSFRGRGNQETQYFGPGTRLLVL.